A single sample gave rise to the 19 T cell receptor beta chains below, sequenced in a study of blood T cell repertoires in COVID-19. Method: immunoSEQ multiplex PCR; TCRdb's copy keeps in-frame clones and lacks some. Found here are fewer than 150,000 clones, 85% of them singletons; the top ten hold around an eighth. Specimen: peripheral blood. The source is a human donor in a cohort sampled during active COVID-19.

CDR3 nucleotide sequence: TGTGCCAGCAGCCCATCCCAGACCCAGTACTTC. Translating gives CASSPSQTQYF. J is TRBJ2-5 and V is TRBV28; D gene uncertain. From germline, CDR1 is MDHEN and CDR2 SYDVKM. The CDR3 runs to 11 residues. V gave up 6 bases and J gave up 6 bases, with 8 bases separating them.

The gene calls are TRBV7-2 and TRBJ2-5, with 9 bases lining up with TRBD2. CDR1 and CDR2 (germline): SGHTA, FQGNSA. With 6 bases clipped from V and 4 bases from J, the junction kept 9 bases outside the gene matches. The CDR3 sequence is 15 residues long. CDR3 loop: CASRWTRGGRETQYF. CDR3 bases: TGTGCCAGCAGATGGACGCGGGGGGGCCGAGAGACCCAGTACTTC.

The chain joins TRBV4-1 to TRBJ2-1, with 7 bases that match TRBD1. Germline loops: CDR1 MGHRA, CDR2 YSYEKL. The CDR3 runs 15 residues. J gave up 5 bases and V 6 bases, and 10 bases lay outside the gene matches. CDR3 region: CASRPDRTSDNEQFF. The CDR3 DNA reads as TGCGCCAGCAGACCGGACAGGACATCTGACAATGAGCAGTTCTTC.

This clone was counted a single time. The genes are TRBV6-2 or TRBV6-3 and TRBJ1-2; 8 bases fit TRBD1. The CDR3 loop spans 15 amino acids. V lost 2 bases and J lost 8; bases outside the gene matches: 10. The germline gives CDR1 MNHEY, CDR2 SVGEGT. CDR3 amino acids: CASSYPLRGHLGYTF. As DNA, the CDR3 is TGTGCCAGCAGTTACCCCCTCAGGGGGCACTTGGGCTACACCTTC.

This chain links TRBV5-4 with TRBJ1-5; 7 bases match TRBD1. The CDR3 is made up of 13 amino acids. Germline CDR1 is SGHNT and CDR2 is YYREEE (reference sequence). Trimming cost V 4 bases and J 7 bases; bases outside gene matches: 5. CDR3 sequence (DNA): TGTGCCAGCAGCCTAGGGGGCGACCAGCCCCAGCATTTT. This sequence encodes CASSLGGDQPQHF.

This clone was seen just once. The chain joins TRBV2 to TRBJ1-1; 10 bases align to TRBD1. Germline CDR1 reads SNHLY; CDR2 reads FYNNEI. The length of the CDR3 is 18 residues. Trimming removed 4 bases from V and 0 bases from J; junction bases left unmatched: 11. CDR3 residues: CASSGQGAKMHMNTEAFF. The CDR3 nucleotides are TGTGCCAGCAGTGGACAGGGGGCGAAGATGCACATGAACACTGAAGCTTTCTTT.

V usage is TRBV5-4 and J usage is TRBJ2-1, with TRBD1 as a possible D gene (5 bases). Germline V gives CDR1 SGHNT, CDR2 YYREEE (reference sequence). This CDR3 region has 15 residues. V dropped 0 bases and J dropped 1 base, with 8 bases sitting between them. The chain's CDR3 is CASSLGRESYNEQFF. The CDR3 coding sequence is TGTGCCAGCAGCTTGGGCAGGGAATCCTACAATGAGCAGTTCTTC.

The chain couples TRBV10-3 to TRBJ1-1; 9 bases are a match to TRBD1. The CDR3 extends over 15 amino acids. V shed 5 bases, J shed 1 base, and the junction held 5 bases outside the gene matches. Germline CDR1 and CDR2: ENHRY and SYGVKD. The CDR3, as DNA: TGTGCCATCAGTCAGAAACAGGGGGCGAACACTGAAGCTTTCTTT. Its protein product is CAISQKQGANTEAFF.

The chain couples TRBV19 to TRBJ1-3, with a possible D match to TRBD1 (5 bases). The CDR3 has 14 residues. From germline, CDR1 is LNHDA and CDR2 SQIVND (reference sequence). Trimming pared 7 bases from V and 0 bases from J, leaving 10 bases between. The CDR3 sequence is CASKPTVSGNTIYF. The CDR3 DNA reads as TGTGCCAGTAAGCCGACAGTCTCTGGAAACACCATATATTTT.

The chain joins TRBV19 to TRBJ1-2; D not certain. The germline CDR1 and CDR2 sequences are LNHDA and SQIVND (reference sequence). CDR3 length equals 13 residues. V was cut by 1 base and J by 5 bases, with 8 bases left in between. CDR3 in DNA: TGTGCCAGTAGTATAGTGACACGTTATGGCTACACCTTC. It yields the protein CASSIVTRYGYTF. Full variable domain (outside the CDR3, taken from reference TRBV19 and TRBJ1-2): DGGITQSPKYLFRKEGQNVTLSCEQNLNHDAMYWYRQDPGQGLRLIYYSQIVNDFQKGDIAEGYSVSREKKESFPLTVTSAQKNPTAFYLCASSIVTRYGYTFGSGTRLTVV.

This clone was counted only a few times. The chain couples TRBV30 to TRBJ1-1; D is perhaps TRBD1 (6 bases). Germline V lookup: CDR1 GTSNPN, CDR2 SVGIG (reference sequence). The CDR3 has 14 residues. V was shortened by 0 bases and J by 3 bases, with 11 bases between the two germline ends. CDR3 residues: CAWSVSRGDTEAFF. DNA for the CDR3: TGTGCCTGGAGTGTCTCCAGGGGAGACACTGAAGCTTTCTTT.

The J gene is TRBJ1-2, the V gene TRBV12-3 or TRBV12-4, with unresolved D. Trimming shortened V by 0 bases and J by 4 bases, and 6 bases separated the two germline ends. The CDR3 sequence is 13 residues long. The CDR3 is CASSLANGYGYTF. CDR3 DNA sequence: TGTGCCAGCAGTTTAGCGAACGGCTATGGCTACACCTTC.

This clone was picked up one time. The chain uses TRBV5-1 and TRBJ2-3; maybe TRBD2 (6 bases). Germline V gene sequence: CDR1 SGHRS, CDR2 YFSETQ. The CDR3 totals 15 residues. Trimming removed 0 bases from V and 3 bases from J, with 11 bases in between. The CDR3 is CASSLVGGRTDTQYF. For the CDR3, the DNA is TGCGCCAGCAGCTTGGTTGGGGGGAGAACAGATACGCAGTATTTT. The full variable domain, in which reference TRBV5-1 and TRBJ2-3 provide the parts outside the CDR3, is KAGVTQTPRYLIKTRGQQVTLSCSPISGHRSVSWYQQTPGQGLQFLFEYFSETQRNKGNFPGRFSGRQFSNSRSEMNVSTLELGDSALYLCASSLVGGRTDTQYFGPGTRLTVL.

This chain joins TRBV24-1 and TRBJ2-5; 12 bases map to TRBD2. The CDR3 is 16 residues long. Germline CDR1 is KGHDR and CDR2 is SFDVKD. The junction had 6 bases not matched to a gene; V was cut back by 3 bases and J by 5 bases. CDR3 amino acids: CATSDPLAGGLETQYF. In nucleotides, the CDR3 is TGTGCCACCAGTGATCCCCTAGCGGGGGGGCTGGAGACCCAGTACTTC.

V gene TRBV29-1 combines with J gene TRBJ1-1, with 7 bases lining up with TRBD1. J lost 7 bases, V lost 4 bases, and 6 bases had no gene match. Germline CDR1 and CDR2: SQVTM and ANQGSEA. The CDR3 extends over 12 amino acids. This chain's CDR3 is CSVAWAGGEAFF. The CDR3 nucleotides read TGCAGCGTTGCATGGGCAGGGGGTGAAGCTTTCTTT.

The chain uses TRBV25-1 and TRBJ1-3; TRBD1 matches 7 bases. The V gene end was trimmed by 3 bases and the J gene end by 3 bases; junction bases not matched to a gene: 11. The CDR3 contains 17 residues. Germline CDR1 reads MGHDK; CDR2 reads SYGVNS. The CDR3 spells CASSEGDDRAGGNTIYF. Written as DNA, the CDR3 is TGTGCCAGCAGTGAGGGGGACGACAGGGCCGGTGGAAACACCATATATTTT. The full variable domain, its missing parts supplied by reference TRBV25-1 and TRBJ1-3, is EADIYQTPRYLVIGTGKKITLECSQTMGHDKMYWYQQDPGMELHLIHYSYGVNSTEKGDLSSESTVSRIRTEHFPLTLESARPSHTSQYLCASSEGDDRAGGNTIYFGEGSWLTVV.

The rearrangement links TRBV7-2 to TRBJ1-5; D not resolved. V lost 7 bases and J 7 bases, leaving 17 bases between the germline ends. This CDR3 is built from 14 residues. Germline lookup yields CDR1 SGHTA and CDR2 FQGNSA. The CDR3 is CASTLLGARQPQHF. The CDR3 DNA sequence: TGTGCCAGCACCCTCCTTGGTGCCCGGCAGCCCCAGCATTTT.

The chain combines TRBV4-3 with TRBJ2-7; 9 nucleotides match TRBD1. Germline CDR1 and CDR2: LGHNA and YSLEER. V lost 1 base and J lost 2; bases outside the gene matches: 3. CDR3 size: 15 residues. The CDR3 nucleotides are TGCGCCAGCAGCCAAGGACAGGGGGGGACCTACGAGCAGTACTTC. It encodes CASSQGQGGTYEQYF.

This clone was detected once. The chain links TRBV11-2 to TRBJ2-3, with D possibly TRBD1 on 6 matching bases. The CDR3 loop spans 14 amino acids. V lost 0 bases, J lost 6 bases, and 10 bases lay in between. CDR1 SGHAT and CDR2 FQNNGV come from the germline V gene. The CDR3 spells CASSLETGRDTQYF. CDR3 sequence (DNA): TGTGCCAGCAGCTTAGAGACAGGCAGGGATACGCAGTATTTT.